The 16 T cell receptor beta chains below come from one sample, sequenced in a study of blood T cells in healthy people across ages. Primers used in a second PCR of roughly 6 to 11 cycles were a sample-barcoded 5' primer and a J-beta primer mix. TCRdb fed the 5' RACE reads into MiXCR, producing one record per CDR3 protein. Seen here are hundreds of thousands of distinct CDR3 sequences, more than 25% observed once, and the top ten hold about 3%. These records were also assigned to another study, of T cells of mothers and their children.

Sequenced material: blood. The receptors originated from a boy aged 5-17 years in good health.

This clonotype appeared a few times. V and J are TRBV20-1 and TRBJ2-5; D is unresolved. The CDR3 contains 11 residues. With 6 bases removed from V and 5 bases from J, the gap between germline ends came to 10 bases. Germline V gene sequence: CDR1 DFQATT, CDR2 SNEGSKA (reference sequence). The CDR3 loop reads CSAPLGETQYF. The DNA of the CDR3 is TGCAGTGCCCCCCTAGGCGAGACCCAGTACTTC.

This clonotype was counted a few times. CDR3 protein: CSFYDRAGYEQYF. The CDR3 nucleotides read TGCAGTTTTTACGACAGGGCGGGCTACGAGCAGTACTTC. The chain couples TRBV20-1 to TRBJ2-7, with 7 positions matching TRBD1. The germline V gene encodes CDR1 DFQATT and CDR2 SNEGSKA (reference sequence). V was pared by 8 bases and J by 3 bases, with 10 bases of the junction left unmatched. CDR3 length: 13 amino acids.

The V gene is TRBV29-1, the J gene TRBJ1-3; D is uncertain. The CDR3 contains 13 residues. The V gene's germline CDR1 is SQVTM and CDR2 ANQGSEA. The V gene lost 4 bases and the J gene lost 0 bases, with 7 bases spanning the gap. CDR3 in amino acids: CSVVVISGNTIYF. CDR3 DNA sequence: TGCAGCGTTGTCGTCATCTCTGGAAACACCATATATTTT.

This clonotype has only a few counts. The CDR3 DNA sequence: TGTGCCAGCAGCCATAAGGAGCTCAGAATGGAAGTCTACGAGCAGTACTTC. It translates to CASSHKELRMEVYEQYF. The genes are TRBV14 and TRBJ2-7; D uncertain. V lost 3 bases, J lost 3 bases, and 21 bases lay in between. CDR3 length equals 17 residues. The germline V gene has CDR1 SGHDN and CDR2 FVKESK.

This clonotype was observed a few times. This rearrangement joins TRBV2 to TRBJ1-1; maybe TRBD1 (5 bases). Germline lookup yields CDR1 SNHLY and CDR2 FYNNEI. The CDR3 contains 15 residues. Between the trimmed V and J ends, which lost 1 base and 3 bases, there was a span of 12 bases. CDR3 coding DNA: TGTGCCAGCAGTGAAGGGGGGTTCCTGGACACTGAAGCTTTCTTT. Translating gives CASSEGGFLDTEAFF.

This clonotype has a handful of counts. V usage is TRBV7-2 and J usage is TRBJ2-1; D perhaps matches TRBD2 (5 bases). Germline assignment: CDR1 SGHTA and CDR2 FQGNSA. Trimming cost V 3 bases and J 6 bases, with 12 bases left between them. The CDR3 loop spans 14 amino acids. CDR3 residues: CASSLRTESNEQFF. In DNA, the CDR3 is TGTGCCAGCAGCTTGAGGACTGAAAGCAATGAGCAGTTCTTC.

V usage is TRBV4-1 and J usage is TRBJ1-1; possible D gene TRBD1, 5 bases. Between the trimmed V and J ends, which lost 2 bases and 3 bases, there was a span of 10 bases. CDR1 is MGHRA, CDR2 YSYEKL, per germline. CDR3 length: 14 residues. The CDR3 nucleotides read TGCGCCAGCAGCCAAAGAGGGGCAGACACTGAAGCTTTCTTT. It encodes CASSQRGADTEAFF.

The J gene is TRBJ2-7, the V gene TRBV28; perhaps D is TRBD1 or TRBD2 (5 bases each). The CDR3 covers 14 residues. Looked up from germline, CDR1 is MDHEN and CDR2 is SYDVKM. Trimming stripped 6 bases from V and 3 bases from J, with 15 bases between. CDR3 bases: TGTGCCAGCAGATGGGCCCAGGGAGTCTACGAGCAGTACTTC. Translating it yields CASRWAQGVYEQYF. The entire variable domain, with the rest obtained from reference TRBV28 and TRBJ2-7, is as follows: DVKVTQSSRYLVKRTGEKVFLECVQDMDHENMFWYRQDPGLGLRLIYFSYDVKMKEKGDIPEGYSVSREKKERFSLILESASTNQTSMYLCASRWAQGVYEQYFGPGTRLTVT.

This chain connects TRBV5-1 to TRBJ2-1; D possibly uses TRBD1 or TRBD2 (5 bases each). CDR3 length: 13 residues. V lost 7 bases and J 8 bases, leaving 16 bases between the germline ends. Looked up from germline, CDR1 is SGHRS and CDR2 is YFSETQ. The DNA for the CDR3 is TGCGCCAGCCCTCCCCCCATGGGGGATGAGCAGTTCTTC. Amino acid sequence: CASPPPMGDEQFF.

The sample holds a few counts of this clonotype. The CDR3 protein is CASSGTDPNEKLFF. Here the CDR3 DNA reads TGTGCCAGTAGCGGGACAGATCCTAATGAAAAACTGTTTTTT. The V and J genes are TRBV19 and TRBJ1-4; TRBD1 agrees at 7 bases. The J segment lost 3 bases and the V segment lost 6 bases, leaving 4 bases of the junction unmatched. Germline assignment: CDR1 LNHDA and CDR2 SQIVND (reference sequence). The CDR3 totals 14 residues.

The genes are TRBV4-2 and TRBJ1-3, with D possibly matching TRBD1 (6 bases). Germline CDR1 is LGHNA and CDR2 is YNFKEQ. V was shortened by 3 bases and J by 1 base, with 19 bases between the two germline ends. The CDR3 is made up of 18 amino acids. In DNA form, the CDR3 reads TGTGCCAGCAGCCACGGCAGGGGAATGAGTTCGTCTGGAAACACCATATATTTT. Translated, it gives CASSHGRGMSSSGNTIYF.

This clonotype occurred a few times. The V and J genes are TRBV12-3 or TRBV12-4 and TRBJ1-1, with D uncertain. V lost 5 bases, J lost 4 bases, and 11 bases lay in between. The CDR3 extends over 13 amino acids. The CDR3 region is CASSLGPSTEAFF. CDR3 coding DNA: TGTGCCAGCAGTCTCGGGCCGAGCACTGAAGCTTTCTTT.

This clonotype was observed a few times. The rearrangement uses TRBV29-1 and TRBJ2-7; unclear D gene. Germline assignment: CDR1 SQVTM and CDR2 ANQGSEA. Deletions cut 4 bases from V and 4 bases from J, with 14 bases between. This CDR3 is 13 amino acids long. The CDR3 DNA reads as TGCAGCGTTGGATTCACCGCCACTTACGAGCAGTACTTC. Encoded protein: CSVGFTATYEQYF.

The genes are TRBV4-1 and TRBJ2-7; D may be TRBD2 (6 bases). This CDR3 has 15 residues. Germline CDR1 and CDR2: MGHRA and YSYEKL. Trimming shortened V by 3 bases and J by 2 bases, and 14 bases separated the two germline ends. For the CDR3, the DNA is TGCGCCAGCAGCCAGGGGACTGATACTACCTACGAGCAGTACTTC. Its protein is CASSQGTDTTYEQYF.

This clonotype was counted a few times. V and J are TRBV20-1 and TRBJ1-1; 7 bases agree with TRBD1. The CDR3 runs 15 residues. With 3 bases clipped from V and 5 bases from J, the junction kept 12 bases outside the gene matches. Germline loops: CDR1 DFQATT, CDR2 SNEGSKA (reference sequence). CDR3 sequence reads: CSASPTDTRGTEAFF. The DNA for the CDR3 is TGCAGTGCTAGCCCCACGGACACCAGGGGGACTGAAGCTTTCTTT.

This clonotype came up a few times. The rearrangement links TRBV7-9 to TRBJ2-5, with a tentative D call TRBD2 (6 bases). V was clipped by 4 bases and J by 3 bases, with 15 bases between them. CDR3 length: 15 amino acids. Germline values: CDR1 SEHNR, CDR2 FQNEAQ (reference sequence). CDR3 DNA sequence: TGTGCCAGCAGCTCCTGGGACTTTACAAAAGAGACCCAGTACTTC. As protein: CASSSWDFTKETQYF.